Detailed here is one T cell receptor (beta chain). Its cognate antigen is unknown. Expressed TCRB transcripts were sequenced, since all the RNA that had been isolated was reverse transcribed. TCRdb keeps only in-frame clones here, not all; method: immunoSEQ multiplex PCR. This table has 41,000 or so clones, around 63% appearing once. V gave up 2 bases and J gave up 7 bases; unmatched junction bases: 5. Per germline, CDR1 GTSNPN and CDR2 SVGIG (reference sequence). The CDR3 is made up of 16 amino acids. This entry belongs to a study of beta chain features in type 1 diabetes. Study-level background: Age and gender were similar between patients and healthy donors, as were cell yields. Broader study findings: The naive, central memory and Treg TCRB repertoires of patients appeared to be more similar to one another than those of healthy donors. In these data, an HLA type influence on TCRB rearrangement remained unresolved. When Type 1 diabetes patients were examined, their TCRB CDR3s proved moderately but significantly shorter in all four CD4+ subsets. Reduced insertions and increased deletions marked VDJ junctions in type 1 diabetes patients.

The sequence was collected from a man younger than 45 with type 1 diabetes. Some clones in this sample may be carry-over from other donors' samples. The sample was Tregs from blood. The chain employs TRBV30 and TRBJ2-2, with 15 bases lining up with TRBD2. The CDR3 protein is CAWSHGTSGRIGELFF. CDR3 in DNA: TGTGCCTGGAGTCATGGGACTAGCGGGAGGATCGGGGAGCTGTTTTTT.